Listed below are T cell receptor beta chains from one sample, sequenced in a study of cytomegalovirus exposure and HLA in healthy donors. The protocol was immunoSEQ multiplex PCR, while the TCRdb copy is restricted to in-frame clones and leaves out a portion. Of some 150,000 clones listed, about four fifths are singletons. The sequenced material came from PBMCs. The receptors were gathered from a male donor in good health and CMV-seronegative. Each CDR3 is given with its conserved first and last residue. The D gene is left open where the match is weak. The listing skips clone size in some rows; elsewhere it reads once, few, many or a size class.

clone size	CDR3 length	J gene	D gene	V gene	CDR3 DNA	CDR3 protein
-	13	TRBJ2-1	-	TRBV7-8	TGTGCCAGCAGCCAATTGGGGGGAGGCGAGCAGTTCTTC	CASSQLGGGEQFF
-	15	TRBJ1-5	-	TRBV7-2	TGTGCCACCAGGGTTTCGGGGGTTAGCAATCAGCCCCAGCATTTT	CATRVSGVSNQPQHF
-	15	TRBJ2-1	-	TRBV27	TGTGCCAGCAAGGCGGACCGCGGGGCGGTCAATGAGCAGTTCTTC	CASKADRGAVNEQFF
few	12	TRBJ2-7	-	TRBV29-1	TGCAGCGTCGACGACAGCTCCTACGAGCAGTACTTC	CSVDDSSYEQYF
-	14	TRBJ1-2	-	TRBV19	TGTGCCAGTAGTATCCCGACAGTCCGATATGGCTACACCTTC	CASSIPTVRYGYTF
-	16	TRBJ2-7	TRBD2	TRBV5-4	TGTGCCAGCAGCCCGGGACTAGCGGGAACGGGGTACGAGCAGTACTTC	CASSPGLAGTGYEQYF
few	14	TRBJ1-2	-	TRBV2	TGTGCCAGCAGTGAGCTACCAGGGGTCGGCGGCTACACCTTC	CASSELPGVGGYTF
-	15	TRBJ1-1	-	TRBV13	TGTGCCAGCAGCCACACGGACAGACTGAACACTGAAGCTTTCTTT	CASSHTDRLNTEAFF
-	12	TRBJ2-5	-	TRBV10-3	TGTGCCATCAGTGGGGGGCCAGAGACCCAGTACTTC	CAISGGPETQYF
-	11	TRBJ1-2	-	TRBV6-1	TGTGCCAGCAGCTGGGGGGAGGGCTACACCTTC	CASSWGEGYTF
-	19	TRBJ2-6	-	TRBV19	TGTGCCAGTAGTACTAAACCTCCCTACAGGGCGACTGGGGCCAACGTCCTGACTTTC	CASSTKPPYRATGANVLTF
-	12	TRBJ2-7	-	TRBV15	TGTGCCACCAGTGATACATACTACGAGCAGTACTTC	CATSDTYYEQYF
once	18	TRBJ2-6	TRBD1	TRBV14	TGTGCCAGCAGCCCATTACAGGGGATAGCCTCTGGGGCCAACGTCCTGACTTTC	CASSPLQGIASGANVLTF
-	17	TRBJ1-3	-	TRBV4-2	TGTGCCAGCAGCCAAGACGCAATTCCCTCGGTTGGAAACACCATATATTTT	CASSQDAIPSVGNTIYF
-	14	TRBJ2-1	-	TRBV28	TGTGCCAGCAGGGTGGGAGTTATTTACAATGAGCAGTTCTTC	CASRVGVIYNEQFF
few	15	TRBJ2-6	TRBD1	TRBV5-1	TGCGCCAGCAGCTCACTAGACAGGGCCTCCGACGTCCTGACTTTC	CASSSLDRASDVLTF
-	15	TRBJ2-5	-	TRBV7-6	TGTGCCAGCAGCTTAGGTCTTCGGAGTGGGGAGACCCAGTACTTC	CASSLGLRSGETQYF
-	15	TRBJ2-2	-	TRBV5-5	TGTGCCAGCAGCTCGGACACCTGGGCGTCCGGGGAGCTGTTTTTT	CASSSDTWASGELFF
-	16	TRBJ2-1	-	TRBV9	TGTGCCAGCCACCGGGACTCGACAAGCTCCTACAATGAGCAGTTCTTC	CASHRDSTSSYNEQFF
once	17	TRBJ2-2	TRBD2	TRBV7-3	TGTGCCAGCAGCTCCCACGGGACTAGCGGGGACACCGGGGAGCTGTTTTTT	CASSSHGTSGDTGELFF
-	14	TRBJ1-5	-	TRBV18	TGTGCCAGCTCATCTCCGGGACACATACAGCCCCAGCATTTT	CASSSPGHIQPQHF
-	14	TRBJ2-1	-	TRBV6-5	TGTGCCAGCAGTAAACAGGGGGGGTACAATGAGCAGTTCTTC	CASSKQGGYNEQFF
-	14	TRBJ1-1	TRBD1	TRBV7-6	TGTGCCAGCAGCGCTGGACAGGGGAACACTGAAGCTTTCTTT	CASSAGQGNTEAFF
few	15	TRBJ1-5	-	TRBV30	TGTGCCTGGAGTCGAGGATGGCAAAGCAATCAGCCCCAGCATTTT	CAWSRGWQSNQPQHF
-	15	TRBJ1-5	TRBD1	TRBV7-9	TGTGCCAGCAGATACGGGACAGATAGCAATCAGCCCCAGCATTTT	CASRYGTDSNQPQHF
-	14	TRBJ2-4	TRBD2	TRBV9	TGTGCCAGCAGCCCCGGGGGGGCCAAAAACATTCAGTACTTC	CASSPGGAKNIQYF
-	16	TRBJ2-3	TRBD2	TRBV5-6	TGTGCCAGCAGCTTGGGGGCGGGAGGGTGGACAGATACGCAGTATTTT	CASSLGAGGWTDTQYF
-	15	TRBJ2-3	-	TRBV7-9	TGTTCCAGCAGCTTAATACCACAGTCGGTAGATACGCAGTATTTT	CSSSLIPQSVDTQYF
once	16	TRBJ2-2	-	TRBV18	TGTGCCAGCTCACCGGAGATGGTCGGGGACACCGGGGAGCTGTTTTTT	CASSPEMVGDTGELFF
-	14	TRBJ1-1	-	TRBV9	TGTGCCAGCAGCGTAGCAGCCCGGGGGACTGAAGCTTTCTTT	CASSVAARGTEAFF
-	13	TRBJ2-5	TRBD2	TRBV29-1	TGCAGCGTTTTGACTAGCGTCGGGGAGACCCAGTACTTC	CSVLTSVGETQYF
-	13	TRBJ2-7	-	TRBV5-6	TGTGCCAGCAGCTTGCGGAGCTCCTACGAGCAGTACTTC	CASSLRSSYEQYF
-	14	TRBJ2-3	TRBD1	TRBV14	TGTGCCAGCAGCCTTCAGGACAGGGCGGGTACGCAGTATTTT	CASSLQDRAGTQYF
few	19	TRBJ2-3	TRBD2	TRBV23-1	TGCGCCAGCAGTCAAGCCTCTAGCGGGGGGGCCGATAGCACAGATACGCAGTATTTT	CASSQASSGGADSTDTQYF
-	13	TRBJ1-2	-	TRBV19	TGTGCCAGTAGTAACCGGGACACGCGGGGCTACACCTTC	CASSNRDTRGYTF
-	16	TRBJ1-2	-	TRBV21-1	TGTGCCAGCAGCAAAGTGGGGGGGTTAGCTAACTATGGCTACACCTTC	CASSKVGGLANYGYTF
-	15	TRBJ2-6	-	TRBV5-8	TGTGCCAGCAGCTTTCAGGGATCTGGGGCCAACGTCCTGACTTTC	CASSFQGSGANVLTF
-	14	TRBJ2-3	-	TRBV6-6	TGTGCCAGCAGTTACCTGAGGCGGGTAGATACGCAGTATTTT	CASSYLRRVDTQYF
-	14	TRBJ1-4	-	TRBV2	TGTGCCAGCAAATTAGGGGATTCTAATGAAAAACTGTTTTTT	CASKLGDSNEKLFF
-	14	TRBJ1-3	-	TRBV4-2	TGTGCCAGTAACACAGGGAGGGCTGGAAACACCATATATTTT	CASNTGRAGNTIYF
-	18	TRBJ1-1	-	TRBV27	TGTGCCAGCAGTTTAACTTTTCCGGGAGGGACATTGAACACTGAAGCTTTCTTT	CASSLTFPGGTLNTEAFF
-	16	TRBJ1-2	TRBD1	TRBV7-9	TGTGCCAGCAGCGCTAGTGGAGGGCAGGGGGCGCGGGGCTACACCTTC	CASSASGGQGARGYTF
few	13	TRBJ1-4	TRBD1	TRBV7-6	TGTGCCAGCAACAAAGGGACAGGGGAAAAACTGTTTTTT	CASNKGTGEKLFF
-	16	TRBJ2-1	TRBD2	TRBV4-2	TGTGCCAGCAGCCAAAGCATAGCGGGGAGCTCCAATGAGCAGTTCTTC	CASSQSIAGSSNEQFF
-	17	TRBJ1-6	TRBD1	TRBV19	TGTGCCAGTAGTATCGGTGAGGACAGGGTGTATAATTCACCCCTCCACTTT	CASSIGEDRVYNSPLHF
-	14	TRBJ1-1	TRBD1	TRBV19	TGTGCCAGTAGTCGACAGGGACTGAACACTGAAGCTTTCTTT	CASSRQGLNTEAFF
-	16	TRBJ1-6	TRBD1	TRBV6-1	TGTGCCAGCAGTGACCCCGCAGGGGGTAAGGTTTCACCCCTCCACTTT	CASSDPAGGKVSPLHF
-	13	TRBJ1-5	TRBD1	TRBV5-1	TGCGCCAGCAGCGCGGGACAGGGGCGGCCCCAGCATTTT	CASSAGQGRPQHF
-	19	TRBJ1-2	TRBD1	TRBV5-1	TGCGCCAGCAGCTATGGGGGCCCCAAAGGGACAGGGGAACTCTATGGCTACACCTTC	CASSYGGPKGTGELYGYTF
few	17	TRBJ2-7	TRBD2	TRBV7-2	TGTGCCAGCAGCCCTGGACTAGCGGTGACGGGAACCTACGAGCAGTACTTC	CASSPGLAVTGTYEQYF
-	14	TRBJ1-2	TRBD1	TRBV5-1	TGCGCCAGCAGCTTGGGAGACAGGGGGGTTGGCTACACCTTC	CASSLGDRGVGYTF
-	13	TRBJ1-1	-	TRBV5-4	TGTGCCAGCAAAGCGGTGGAGGGGACTGAAGCTTTCTTT	CASKAVEGTEAFF
once	18	TRBJ2-1	TRBD2	TRBV30	TGTGCCTGGAACACGCTGGGGGTGGCTAGCGGGGACTACAATGAGCAGTTCTTC	CAWNTLGVASGDYNEQFF
-	17	TRBJ2-2	-	TRBV19	TGTGCCAGTAGTATAGATCCAGGGAGGAGTGTTACCGGGGAGCTGTTTTTT	CASSIDPGRSVTGELFF
-	14	TRBJ1-2	-	TRBV7-2	TGTGCCAGCAGCTTTGACAGTGCTAACTATGGCTACACCTTC	CASSFDSANYGYTF
-	17	TRBJ2-5	-	TRBV5-1	TGCGCCAGCAGCTATGTCCCCAGCGGACAGCCAGGGGAGACCCAGTACTTC	CASSYVPSGQPGETQYF
-	14	TRBJ2-2	TRBD2	TRBV7-2	TGTGCCAGTGAGCCGGGACTAGCAGCCGGGGAGCTGTTTTTT	CASEPGLAAGELFF
-	13	TRBJ2-7	-	TRBV18	TGTGCCAGCTCACCAGGCCCCGAACGCGAGCAGTACTTC	CASSPGPEREQYF
-	16	TRBJ2-1	TRBD2	TRBV7-2	TGTGCCAGCAGCCCGAGAAAGCGGGATATCTACAATGAGCAGTTCTTC	CASSPRKRDIYNEQFF
-	15	TRBJ2-5	-	TRBV5-1	TGCGCCAGCAGCTTGGGGGGGGTGGGCCAAGAGACCCAGTACTTC	CASSLGGVGQETQYF